The 25 T cell receptor beta chains below come from one sample, sequenced in a study of blood T cell repertoires in COVID-19. Profiling relied on immunoSEQ multiplex PCR, and the TCRdb table lists in-frame clones only, not all of them. This sample yields approximately 160,000 clones, of which about 90% are seen a single time; roughly 7% belongs to the top ten. Input material: PBMCs or T cells enriched from blood (not recorded which). These TCRs come from a woman aged 45 to 65 who had recovered from COVID-19.

This clone has just one count. The CDR3 reads CASSPGGRSGNTIYF. The CDR3 DNA follows: TGTGCCAGCAGCCCGGGGGGCCGCTCTGGAAACACCATATATTTT. The V gene is TRBV5-6, the J gene TRBJ1-3, with D tentatively TRBD1 (6 bases). The germline gives CDR1 SGHDT, CDR2 YYEEEE. The CDR3 is made up of 15 amino acids. The V and J ends lost 4 bases and 0 bases respectively, with 11 bases between them.

The chain joins TRBV7-9 to TRBJ1-1, with D unclear. With 3 bases removed from V and 1 base from J, the gap between germline ends came to 9 bases. Germline CDR1 and CDR2: SEHNR and FQNEAQ (reference sequence). The CDR3 covers 14 residues. CDR3 in amino acids: CASSFTDRNTEAFF. Written as DNA, the CDR3 is TGTGCCAGCAGCTTCACAGATCGGAACACTGAAGCTTTCTTT.

The gene calls are TRBV18 and TRBJ1-1; TRBD1 matches 7 bases. J was trimmed by 11 bases and V by 2 bases; bases with no gene match: 11. Germline V gives CDR1 KGHSH, CDR2 LQKENI. The length of the CDR3 is 14 residues. CDR3 protein: CASSPDRVDSGAFF. The CDR3 bases are TGTGCCAGCTCACCAGACAGGGTAGATTCGGGCGCTTTCTTT.

This clone was seen just once. The DNA for the CDR3 is TGTGCCAGCAGCTTTGGGACAGGCGTTAGCAATCAGCCCCAGCATTTT. Its translation: CASSFGTGVSNQPQHF. The J gene is TRBJ1-5, the V gene TRBV6-2 or TRBV6-3; 8 bases align to TRBD1. Per the germline V gene, CDR1 is MNHEY and CDR2 is SVGEGT. Trimming at V came to 6 bases and at J to 0 bases, leaving 7 bases not matched to a gene. The CDR3 totals 16 residues.

This clone appeared once. This chain joins TRBV2 and TRBJ2-1; TRBD2 matches at 12 bases. Germline V CDR1 and CDR2: SNHLY, FYNNEI. This CDR3 has 18 amino acids. Trimming took 4 bases from V and 0 from J; bases not matched to a gene: 7. CDR3 coding DNA: TGTGCCAGCAGTGGAGGACTAGCGGGACCACCCTCCTACAATGAGCAGTTCTTC. Protein sequence: CASSGGLAGPPSYNEQFF.

The genes are TRBV5-6 and TRBJ1-1, with 8 bases lining up with TRBD1. Losses at the gene ends were 4 bases for V and 5 bases for J; bases not matched to a gene: 7. The CDR3 is made up of 14 amino acids. The germline gives CDR1 SGHDT, CDR2 YYEEEE. In DNA, the CDR3 is TGTGCCAGCAGCCCTGACAGGGGACAGACTGAAGCTTTCTTT. This translates into CASSPDRGQTEAFF.

The chain couples TRBV18 to TRBJ2-1, with a weak D call TRBD1 (5 bases). Germline loops: CDR1 KGHSH, CDR2 LQKENI. V shed 6 bases and J shed 7 bases, with 16 bases lying between them. This CDR3 is 14 amino acids long. CDR3 DNA sequence: TGTGCCAGCTCGCCTCCGTCAGGGTTAAATGAGCAGTTCTTC. Its protein is CASSPPSGLNEQFF.

The chain links TRBV19 to TRBJ2-5; weak D call: TRBD2 (6 bases). The V gene lost 5 bases and the J gene lost 4 bases, with 20 bases spanning the gap. The CDR3 covers 16 residues. Germline lookup yields CDR1 LNHDA and CDR2 SQIVND (reference sequence). The CDR3 DNA is TGTGCCAGTAGTCCCCGGGACTCCGTATCGGGAGAGACCCAGTACTTC. Translation: CASSPRDSVSGETQYF.

V is TRBV19 and J is TRBJ1-2; 7 bases map to TRBD1. V lost 6 bases, J lost 2 bases, and 12 bases stayed unmatched. Germline V gene data show CDR1 as LNHDA and CDR2 as SQIVND (reference sequence). This CDR3 has 16 amino acids. The CDR3 here is CASSSGVQTGNYGYTF. The CDR3, as DNA: TGTGCCAGTAGCTCTGGGGTCCAGACAGGGAACTATGGCTACACCTTC.

The V call is TRBV28, the J call TRBJ2-7; TRBD1 agrees at 7 bases. The CDR3 covers 12 residues. CDR1 is MDHEN and CDR2 is SYDVKM in the germline V gene. Trimming removed 3 bases from V and 6 bases from J; junction bases left unmatched: 2. The CDR3 region is CASSFEGAEQYF. The CDR3 DNA is TGTGCCAGCAGTTTTGAGGGGGCCGAGCAGTACTTC. Full variable domain (rest looked up from reference TRBV28 and TRBJ2-7): DVKVTQSSRYLVKRTGEKVFLECVQDMDHENMFWYRQDPGLGLRLIYFSYDVKMKEKGDIPEGYSVSREKKERFSLILESASTNQTSMYLCASSFEGAEQYFGPGTRLTVT.

J is TRBJ1-1 and V is TRBV6-5; 7 nucleotides align to TRBD1. Germline-derived CDR1 and CDR2 are MNHEY and SVGAGI. The CDR3 spans 15 residues. V shed 5 bases, J shed 4 bases, and the junction held 10 bases outside the gene matches. The CDR3 loop is CASSLTQGGSTEAFF. CDR3 nucleotides: TGTGCCAGCAGTCTAACCCAGGGGGGAAGCACTGAAGCTTTCTTT.

The chain has TRBV7-2 and TRBJ2-5, with 9 bases lining up with TRBD1. The CDR3 extends over 14 amino acids. Germline CDR1 and CDR2: SGHTA and FQGNSA. With V trimmed by 2 bases and J by 4 bases, 2 bases remained unmatched. The CDR3 loop is CASSLRQGGETQYF. CDR3 nucleotides: TGTGCCAGCAGCTTAAGACAGGGGGGAGAGACCCAGTACTTC.

This rearrangement joins TRBV7-6 to TRBJ1-1; the match to TRBD1 covers 12 bases. Germline V lookup: CDR1 SGHVS, CDR2 FNYEAQ. This CDR3 region has 19 residues. V shed 0 bases, J shed 0 bases, and the junction held 8 bases outside the gene matches. This chain's CDR3 is CASSLALSGTGGMNTEAFF. CDR3 DNA sequence: TGTGCCAGCAGCTTAGCTCTATCTGGGACAGGGGGCATGAACACTGAAGCTTTCTTT. The complete variable domain, with remaining parts taken from reference TRBV7-6 and TRBJ1-1, reads GAGVSQSPRYKVTKRGQDVALRCDPISGHVSLYWYRQALGQGPEFLTYFNYEAQQDKSGLPNDRFSAERPEGSISTLTIQRTEQRDSAMYRCASSLALSGTGGMNTEAFFGQGTRLTVV.

V is TRBV5-5 and J is TRBJ2-3, with TRBD1 matching over 9 bases. This CDR3 region has 15 residues. CDR1 and CDR2 from the germline V gene are SGHKS and YYEKEE (reference sequence). The V and J ends lost 1 base and 3 bases, in that order; junction bases with no gene match: 3. CDR3 DNA sequence: TGTGCCAGCAGCTTGCAGGACAGGGGAACAGATACGCAGTATTTT. This gives the protein CASSLQDRGTDTQYF.

This clone appeared a single time. The gene calls are TRBV11-2 and TRBJ1-6, with D perhaps matching TRBD1 (6 bases). With 5 bases removed from V and 9 bases from J, the gap between germline ends came to 14 bases. CDR1 SGHAT and CDR2 FQNNGV come from the germline V gene. The CDR3 totals 14 residues. The CDR3 sequence is CASSRGGPGSPLHF. In DNA, the CDR3 is TGTGCCAGCAGCCGTGGGGGCCCGGGTTCACCCCTCCACTTT.

This sequence joins TRBV19 and TRBJ1-5; D remains ambiguous. Germline CDR1 reads LNHDA; CDR2 reads SQIVND (reference sequence). Trimming removed 3 bases at V and 0 bases at J, with 9 bases between. CDR3 size: 15 residues. Here the CDR3 DNA reads TGTGCCAGTAGTATTTCCCAAAATAGCAATCAGCCCCAGCATTTT. It specifies CASSISQNSNQPQHF.

The CDR3 DNA is TGTGCCAGCAGCAAAGGGACAGTTTCTAACTATGGCTACACCTTC. Translated: CASSKGTVSNYGYTF. J is TRBJ1-2 and V is TRBV21-1; TRBD1 reflects the table's D call only, with no check against the DNA. TRBV21-1 is described as a pseudogene. CDR3 length: 15 residues.

This chain joins TRBV7-9 and TRBJ2-4, with 8 bases identical to TRBD2. V lost 11 bases to trimming and J lost 6 bases; unmatched junction nucleotides: 12. There are 14 residues in the CDR3. Germline CDR1 is SEHNR and CDR2 is FQNEAQ (reference sequence). The CDR3 DNA sequence: TGTGCCGTTGGGGCGGGGGGCGACGGAAACATTCAGTACTTC. This encodes CAVGAGGDGNIQYF.

This chain links TRBV30 with TRBJ1-6; weak D call: TRBD1 (5 bases). Germline lookup yields CDR1 GTSNPN and CDR2 SVGIG (reference sequence). The length of the CDR3 is 15 residues. The V end was cut by 5 bases, the J end by 4 bases, with 15 bases between. This CDR3 reads CAWSGRDAYNSPLHF. The CDR3 coding sequence is TGTGCCTGGTCGGGGCGGGACGCTTATAATTCACCCCTCCACTTT.

This chain connects TRBV12-3 or TRBV12-4 to TRBJ1-2, with D perhaps matching TRBD1 (5 bases). The CDR3 sequence is 13 residues long. V was cut by 3 bases and J by 6 bases, with 11 bases left in between. Here the CDR3 reads CASSLGRGHGYTF. CDR3 nucleotide sequence: TGTGCCAGCAGTTTGGGTAGGGGCCATGGCTACACCTTC.

This sequence joins TRBV27 and TRBJ1-3, with 8 bases identical to TRBD1. V lost 4 bases, J lost 4 bases, and 12 bases stayed unmatched. Per germline, CDR1 MNHEY and CDR2 SMNVEV (reference sequence). The CDR3 totals 17 residues. The CDR3 region is CASSSAGGPLYGNTIYF. In nucleotides, the CDR3 is TGTGCCAGCAGTTCGGCAGGGGGCCCGTTGTACGGAAACACCATATATTTT.

The chain carries TRBV9 and TRBJ2-2; 9 bases map to TRBD1. The CDR3 covers 15 residues. V gave up 4 bases and J gave up 3 bases; unmatched junction bases: 4. Germline V gene sequence: CDR1 SGDLS, CDR2 YYNGEE. This CDR3 reads CASSMGQGYTGELFF. CDR3 DNA sequence: TGTGCCAGCAGCATGGGACAGGGATACACCGGGGAGCTGTTTTTT. Full variable domain (remainder filled in from reference TRBV9 and TRBJ2-2): DSGVTQTPKHLITATGQRVTLRCSPRSGDLSVYWYQQSLDQGLQFLIQYYNGEERAKGNILERFSAQQFPDLHSELNLSSLELGDSALYFCASSMGQGYTGELFFGEGSRLTVL.

This rearrangement joins TRBV4-2 to TRBJ2-5; 12 nucleotides align to TRBD2. Per germline, CDR1 LGHNA and CDR2 YNFKEQ. The CDR3 loop spans 16 amino acids. The trim removed 4 bases at V and 3 bases at J, leaving 6 bases unmatched. This CDR3 reads CASSRLAGDREETQYF. CDR3 sequence (DNA): TGTGCCAGCAGCCGACTAGCGGGAGATCGCGAAGAGACCCAGTACTTC.

The genes are TRBV10-1 and TRBJ2-7; 8 nucleotides agree with TRBD1. V shed 9 bases and J 0 bases; nucleotides not matched to a gene: 4. Germline V gene data show CDR1 as WNHNN and CDR2 as SYGVQD (reference sequence). The CDR3 covers 13 residues. This CDR3 reads CARFGQGSYEQYF. The CDR3 DNA reads as TGCGCCAGGTTCGGACAGGGCTCCTACGAGCAGTACTTC.

This clone appeared a single time. The gene calls are TRBV24-1 and TRBJ2-1; tentative D call: TRBD2 (5 bases). V gave up 9 bases and J gave up 4 bases, with 15 bases separating them. This CDR3 has 14 amino acids. Germline CDR1 reads KGHDR; CDR2 reads SFDVKD. The DNA for the CDR3 is TGTGCCACCGCGGCGGGCCGGGGTTACAATGAGCAGTTCTTC. Its protein product is CATAAGRGYNEQFF.